These T cell receptor beta chains were read from a single sample in a study of control samples from healthy donors and cancer patients. The data were produced by immunoSEQ multiplex PCR, yet TCRdb's version contains in-frame clones alone and is incomplete. The sample carries 90,000 to 95,000 clones, around 85% recorded once. Sequenced input: blood. The receptors derive from a man aged 25-45 years in good health. Each CDR3 is given with its conserved first and last residue. A D gene is named only where the DNA matches it firmly. Not all rows give a size; the values are once, few, many and, for expanded clones, a class.

J gene: TRBJ1-1; D gene: NA; clone size: NA; V gene: TRBV13; CDR3 DNA: TGTGCCAGCAGCTTAGGGGGGGAACTGGGAGAGAACACTGAAGCTTTCTTT; CDR3 protein: CASSLGGELGENTEAFF
J gene: TRBJ1-1; D gene: NA; clone size: NA; V gene: TRBV11-2; CDR3 DNA: TGTGCCAGCAGCTTACAACGGGAAGCTAGGGGCACTGAAGCTTTCTTT; CDR3 protein: CASSLQREARGTEAFF
J gene: TRBJ1-5; D gene: NA; clone size: few; V gene: TRBV7-9; CDR3 DNA: TGTGCCAGCAGCTTACGGGGAGAGGGCCAGCCCCAGCATTTT; CDR3 protein: CASSLRGEGQPQHF
J gene: TRBJ2-7; D gene: NA; clone size: NA; V gene: TRBV5-6; CDR3 DNA: TGTGCCAGCAGTCGAGGGAGCGAGCAGTACTTC; CDR3 protein: CASSRGSEQYF
J gene: TRBJ2-3; D gene: TRBD2; clone size: NA; V gene: TRBV2; CDR3 DNA: TGTGCCAGCAGACCCCGGACTAGCGGTGGGGATACGCAGTATTTT; CDR3 protein: CASRPRTSGGDTQYF
J gene: TRBJ2-3; D gene: TRBD2; clone size: once; V gene: TRBV7-9; CDR3 DNA: TGTGCCAGCAGCGGGACTAGCGGGCCCACAGATACGCAGTATTTT; CDR3 protein: CASSGTSGPTDTQYF
J gene: TRBJ1-1; D gene: NA; clone size: NA; V gene: TRBV3-1/TRBV3-2; CDR3 DNA: TGTGCCAGCAGCCCCCTCCTTTGGGGGAACACTGAAGCTTTCTTT; CDR3 protein: CASSPLLWGNTEAFF
J gene: TRBJ2-1; D gene: NA; clone size: NA; V gene: TRBV27; CDR3 DNA: TGTGCCAGCAGCTCCTCTCGGGGGTGGGACAATGAGCAGTTCTTC; CDR3 protein: CASSSSRGWDNEQFF
J gene: TRBJ2-1; D gene: TRBD2; clone size: NA; V gene: TRBV29-1; CDR3 DNA: TGCAGCGGGATGCTAGCGGAAACCTACAATGAGCAGTTCTTC; CDR3 protein: CSGMLAETYNEQFF
J gene: TRBJ2-7; D gene: TRBD2; clone size: NA; V gene: TRBV3-1/TRBV3-2; CDR3 DNA: TGTGCCAGCAGCCTAGCGGGGGCCTACGAGCAGTACTTC; CDR3 protein: CASSLAGAYEQYF
J gene: TRBJ2-2; D gene: NA; clone size: NA; V gene: TRBV7-2; CDR3 DNA: TGTGCCAGCAGCTTAGCTCTAGGGAACCCTGGGGAGCTGTTTTTT; CDR3 protein: CASSLALGNPGELFF
J gene: TRBJ2-1; D gene: NA; clone size: few; V gene: TRBV7-9; CDR3 DNA: TGTGCCAGCAGCCCAGGTGCCACCTACAATGAGCAGTTCTTC; CDR3 protein: CASSPGATYNEQFF
J gene: TRBJ2-3; D gene: NA; clone size: NA; V gene: TRBV4-2; CDR3 DNA: TGTGCCAGCAGCCAAGACGGGTCTTCCGAACGGACGCAGTATTTT; CDR3 protein: CASSQDGSSERTQYF
J gene: TRBJ2-1; D gene: NA; clone size: NA; V gene: TRBV20-1; CDR3 DNA: TGCAGTGCAAGACTAGTTCTTGAGCAGTTCTTC; CDR3 protein: CSARLVLEQFF
J gene: TRBJ1-1; D gene: NA; clone size: NA; V gene: TRBV19; CDR3 DNA: TGTGCCAGTAGTATAGCAGGGGCGGAAGCTTTCTTT; CDR3 protein: CASSIAGAEAFF
J gene: TRBJ1-3; D gene: NA; clone size: NA; V gene: TRBV25-1; CDR3 DNA: TGTGCCAGCAGTTCCCGACTTTCCGGGGGCACCATATATTTT; CDR3 protein: CASSSRLSGGTIYF
J gene: TRBJ2-3; D gene: TRBD2; clone size: NA; V gene: TRBV4-2; CDR3 DNA: TGTGCCAGCAGCAACCTCCCCTTAGCGGGGGAGCGCACAGATACGCAGTATTTT; CDR3 protein: CASSNLPLAGERTDTQYF
J gene: TRBJ2-2; D gene: TRBD1; clone size: NA; V gene: TRBV5-1; CDR3 DNA: TGCGCCAGCAGCTTCGCAGGACAGGGCACCGGGGAGCTGTTTTTT; CDR3 protein: CASSFAGQGTGELFF
J gene: TRBJ2-2; D gene: NA; clone size: NA; V gene: TRBV7-2; CDR3 DNA: TGTGCCAGCAGCCCACGGGCAGGGGTTCCCCTCGGGGAGCTGTTTTTT; CDR3 protein: CASSPRAGVPLGELFF
J gene: TRBJ2-1; D gene: TRBD1; clone size: NA; V gene: TRBV9; CDR3 DNA: TGTGCCAGCAGCGTACGAGGGGGCGAGGGCGATGAGCAGTTCTTC; CDR3 protein: CASSVRGGEGDEQFF
J gene: TRBJ2-7; D gene: TRBD1; clone size: NA; V gene: TRBV11-1; CDR3 DNA: TGTGCCAGCAGCCAACGAGCCGGGACAGGGAACGAGCAGTACTTC; CDR3 protein: CASSQRAGTGNEQYF
J gene: TRBJ1-2; D gene: NA; clone size: NA; V gene: TRBV14; CDR3 DNA: TGTGCCAGCAGCCCCCGAATGGAGGGCGCAAGGGGCTACACCTTC; CDR3 protein: CASSPRMEGARGYTF
J gene: TRBJ1-3; D gene: NA; clone size: NA; V gene: TRBV5-8; CDR3 DNA: TGTGCCAGCAGCCATAAGGGGTTCGGCGGAAACACCATATATTTT; CDR3 protein: CASSHKGFGGNTIYF
J gene: TRBJ1-4; D gene: TRBD1; clone size: NA; V gene: TRBV19; CDR3 DNA: TGTGCCAGTAGCAAGGGACAGGGGATTCAAAATGAAAAACTGTTTTTT; CDR3 protein: CASSKGQGIQNEKLFF
J gene: TRBJ1-1; D gene: TRBD1; clone size: NA; V gene: TRBV11-2; CDR3 DNA: TGTGCCAGCAGCTCGGACAGGGGGGGTGAAGCTTTCTTT; CDR3 protein: CASSSDRGGEAFF
J gene: TRBJ2-2; D gene: NA; clone size: NA; V gene: TRBV7-3; CDR3 DNA: TGTGCCAGCAGCGAAATCCGCACCGGGGAGCTGTTTTTT; CDR3 protein: CASSEIRTGELFF
J gene: TRBJ2-7; D gene: NA; clone size: NA; V gene: TRBV6-6; CDR3 DNA: TGTGCCAGCAGTTACAATGGCCGAACCTACGAGCAGTACTTC; CDR3 protein: CASSYNGRTYEQYF
J gene: TRBJ1-6; D gene: TRBD1; clone size: NA; V gene: TRBV6-5; CDR3 DNA: TGTGCCAGCAGTTACGCCACCGGGACAGGGGATTCACCCCTCCACTTT; CDR3 protein: CASSYATGTGDSPLHF
J gene: TRBJ1-2; D gene: NA; clone size: NA; V gene: TRBV2; CDR3 DNA: TGTGCCAGCAGTGAGGAGTCCTCAGATTATGGCTACACCTTC; CDR3 protein: CASSEESSDYGYTF
J gene: TRBJ1-1; D gene: NA; clone size: NA; V gene: TRBV10-3; CDR3 DNA: TGTGCCATCAGTGGGGGCAGCCGGAACACTGAAGCTTTCTTT; CDR3 protein: CAISGGSRNTEAFF
J gene: TRBJ2-3; D gene: NA; clone size: NA; V gene: TRBV6-5; CDR3 DNA: TGTGCCAGCAGTTATGGTGATACGCAGTATTTT; CDR3 protein: CASSYGDTQYF
J gene: TRBJ1-5; D gene: NA; clone size: NA; V gene: TRBV19; CDR3 DNA: TGTGCCAGTAGTATAGCTACGGTCTATCAGCCCCAGCATTTT; CDR3 protein: CASSIATVYQPQHF
J gene: TRBJ1-6; D gene: TRBD1; clone size: NA; V gene: TRBV2; CDR3 DNA: TGTGCCAGCAGTGGTGGGAGGACAGGGTTTTCACCCCTCCACTTT; CDR3 protein: CASSGGRTGFSPLHF
J gene: TRBJ1-2; D gene: NA; clone size: NA; V gene: TRBV27; CDR3 DNA: TGTGCCAGCACCTCCCACGGCCAGGATCAGTTCATCTATGGCTACACCTTC; CDR3 protein: CASTSHGQDQFIYGYTF
J gene: TRBJ2-7; D gene: TRBD1; clone size: NA; V gene: TRBV28; CDR3 DNA: TGTGCCAGCAGTTTATACAGGGGCTACGAGCAGTACTTC; CDR3 protein: CASSLYRGYEQYF
J gene: TRBJ1-3; D gene: NA; clone size: once; V gene: TRBV18; CDR3 DNA: TGTGCCAGCTCACCAGGGATCCAGACCTCTGGAAACACCATATATTTT; CDR3 protein: CASSPGIQTSGNTIYF
J gene: TRBJ1-2; D gene: NA; clone size: NA; V gene: TRBV6-4; CDR3 DNA: TGTGCCAGCAGCGCCTCGGGGGAATCATATGGCTACACCTTC; CDR3 protein: CASSASGESYGYTF
J gene: TRBJ1-5; D gene: NA; clone size: NA; V gene: TRBV29-1; CDR3 DNA: TGCAGCGTTGGACGAGTTGGGGGGCCCCAGCATTTT; CDR3 protein: CSVGRVGGPQHF
J gene: TRBJ2-1; D gene: NA; clone size: NA; V gene: TRBV6-5; CDR3 DNA: TGTGCCAGCAGCCGAGGCGAAGAGATTTACAATGAGCAGTTCTTC; CDR3 protein: CASSRGEEIYNEQFF
J gene: TRBJ1-2; D gene: NA; clone size: once; V gene: TRBV6-6; CDR3 DNA: TGTGCCAGCAGTACGCCTTCCTGGCAGGGAGACCGTGGCTACACCTTC; CDR3 protein: CASSTPSWQGDRGYTF
J gene: TRBJ1-5; D gene: TRBD1; clone size: NA; V gene: TRBV20-1; CDR3 DNA: TGCAGTGCTAGTAGGGGGCTACAGGGGTCTCCCAATCAGCCCCAGCATTTT; CDR3 protein: CSASRGLQGSPNQPQHF
J gene: TRBJ1-2; D gene: NA; clone size: NA; V gene: TRBV13; CDR3 DNA: TGTGCCAGCAGCTTTCGCCCTGGGACCTATGGCTACACCTTC; CDR3 protein: CASSFRPGTYGYTF
J gene: TRBJ2-7; D gene: TRBD2; clone size: NA; V gene: TRBV4-2; CDR3 DNA: TGTGCCAGCAGCCAAGAACTAGCGGGGGGTACTACGTCCTACGAGCAGTACTTC; CDR3 protein: CASSQELAGGTTSYEQYF
J gene: TRBJ2-2; D gene: NA; clone size: NA; V gene: TRBV2; CDR3 DNA: TGTGCCAGCAATCCCAGAGACGAGGCCGGGGAGCTGTTTTTT; CDR3 protein: CASNPRDEAGELFF
J gene: TRBJ2-7; D gene: NA; clone size: NA; V gene: TRBV6-5; CDR3 DNA: TGTGCCAGCAGTCCGGACAGTCCGGTGCAGTACTTC; CDR3 protein: CASSPDSPVQYF
J gene: TRBJ1-1; D gene: NA; clone size: NA; V gene: TRBV14; CDR3 DNA: TGTGCCAGCAGCCAAGCCAGGGCCACTGAAGCTTTCTTT; CDR3 protein: CASSQARATEAFF
J gene: TRBJ1-5; D gene: NA; clone size: few; V gene: TRBV19; CDR3 DNA: TGTGCCAGTAGTCAACCCGGGACACCGAGAGGCAATCAGCCCCAGCATTTT; CDR3 protein: CASSQPGTPRGNQPQHF
J gene: TRBJ1-1; D gene: NA; clone size: NA; V gene: TRBV27; CDR3 DNA: TGTGCCAGCGGATCCACCAACACAGGGTTGAACACTGAAGCTTTCTTT; CDR3 protein: CASGSTNTGLNTEAFF
J gene: TRBJ2-1; D gene: NA; clone size: NA; V gene: TRBV12-5; CDR3 DNA: TGTGCTAGTGGTTACGGCCTCGTACGAGGGAATGAGCAGTTCTTC; CDR3 protein: CASGYGLVRGNEQFF
J gene: TRBJ2-7; D gene: NA; clone size: NA; V gene: TRBV5-6; CDR3 DNA: TGTGCCAGCAGCCTGGGGATCTACGAGCAGTACTTC; CDR3 protein: CASSLGIYEQYF
J gene: TRBJ1-6; D gene: TRBD1; clone size: NA; V gene: TRBV4-1; CDR3 DNA: TGCGCCAGCAGTCCGGGACAGGGTCGCTCACCCCTCCACTTT; CDR3 protein: CASSPGQGRSPLHF
J gene: TRBJ1-2; D gene: NA; clone size: NA; V gene: TRBV5-5; CDR3 DNA: TGTGCCAGCACCCCAGGAGGGAGCTATGGCTACACCTTC; CDR3 protein: CASTPGGSYGYTF
J gene: TRBJ1-4; D gene: NA; clone size: NA; V gene: TRBV19; CDR3 DNA: TGTGCCAGTAGCGTATCCCAAACAGGGTTTGGACTGTTTTTT; CDR3 protein: CASSVSQTGFGLFF
J gene: TRBJ1-2; D gene: TRBD1; clone size: few; V gene: TRBV6-5; CDR3 DNA: TGTGCCAGCACCCCGGACAGGGACTATGGCTACACCTTC; CDR3 protein: CASTPDRDYGYTF
J gene: TRBJ2-2; D gene: NA; clone size: NA; V gene: TRBV7-2; CDR3 DNA: TGTGCCAGCAGCTTAGTCGGCGGGATTAACACCGGGGAGCTGTTTTTT; CDR3 protein: CASSLVGGINTGELFF